The T cell receptor (beta chain) under discussion was sequenced for a study of T-cell memory formation after mild COVID-19. J gave up 3 bases and V 0 bases, and 3 bases lay outside the gene matches. Germline-derived CDR1 and CDR2 are DFQATT and SNEGSKA (reference sequence). This CDR3 is 14 amino acids long. Amplification by 5'RACE using constant-segment primers produced TCR alpha and TCR beta cDNA libraries that carried sample barcodes and UMIs. TCRdb analysed the 5' RACE reads with MiXCR anew, one entry per CDR3 protein. The data hold approximately 500,000 distinct CDR3 sequences, with around 27% observed a single time. Turning to this clonotype: Its cognate antigen is unknown.

Findings and caveats of the study: Clones contracting over day 15 to 85 were CD4/CD8 balanced, with later expanders leaning CD4+.

This chain links TRBV20-1 with TRBJ2-5, with 8 bases that match TRBD2. The source of this sequence is an adult woman who had mild COVID-19 (a few samples of this study predate the infection). Cell type and time point are not known. Input material: PBMCs or a T cell subset sorted from them (not recorded which). The CDR3 bases are TGCAGTGCTAGAGATGAACTAGCGGAAGAGACCCAGTACTTC. Its protein is CSARDELAEETQYF.